This T cell receptor beta chain was sequenced in a study of shared clonotypes between healthy human individuals. Naive CD8 isolation took CD45RO-negative cells positively selected for CCR7 and excluded terminally differentiated effector memory CD45RA+ cells. Germline V lookup: CDR1 SQVTM, CDR2 ANQGSEA. V shed 0 bases and J shed 1 base, with 10 bases lying between them. This CDR3 is 15 amino acids long. This table comes from immunoSEQ multiplex PCR, and its TCRdb copy is limited to in-frame clones, with some not included. The sample yields about 2 million clones, around 96% seen once. This TCR was sampled from a man aged 18 to 29 in good health. The specimen was naive CD8+ T cells sorted from blood. The gene calls are TRBV29-1 and TRBJ2-1, with a possible D match to TRBD2 (5 bases). CDR3 loop: CSVEDLRDSYNEQFF. In DNA, the CDR3 is TGCAGCGTTGAAGATCTTCGGGATTCCTACAATGAGCAGTTCTTC.